The 24 T cell receptor beta chains given below trace back to one sample, sequenced in a study of naive and memory T cell subsets. General study points: Especially in CD8 cells, naive repertoires contained a few larger clonotypes, possibly CD45RA-re-expressing memory cells.

Both TRBC1 and TRBC2 were covered by a beta constant-region primer of two equimolar oligonucleotides. The ligated cDNA underwent four PCR rounds using SP2 and nested alpha and beta constant-region primers. TCRdb re-called the UMI-ligation and nested PCR reads through MiXCR, storing one row per CDR3 protein. The table shows roughly 140,000 distinct CDR3 sequences, with about a fifth occurring only once. No antigen has been assigned to these receptors. Specimen: naive CD8+ T cells from blood. Receptors were obtained from a human donor in good health.

The rearrangement links TRBV2 to TRBJ2-1; D may correspond to TRBD1 or TRBD2 (5 bases each). The CDR3 is 16 residues long. Germline-derived CDR1 and CDR2 are SNHLY and FYNNEI. V was pared by 5 bases and J by 0 bases, with 14 bases between. The CDR3 is CASSLAEGSSYNEQFF. CDR3 sequence (DNA): TGTGCCAGCAGTCTAGCTGAGGGGTCCTCCTACAATGAGCAGTTCTTC.

This clonotype was detected a few times. The chain links TRBV5-1 to TRBJ2-7, with D possibly being TRBD2 (6 bases). Germline V gene sequence: CDR1 SGHRS, CDR2 YFSETQ. The CDR3 runs 15 residues. The germline V and J ends were trimmed by 0 bases and 1 base, with 11 bases remaining between them. The CDR3 DNA follows: TGCGCCAGCAGCTTGGGGGGGGAGTCGTCCTACGAGCAGTACTTC. Encoded protein: CASSLGGESSYEQYF. The full variable domain, its missing parts supplied by reference TRBV5-1 and TRBJ2-7, is KAGVTQTPRYLIKTRGQQVTLSCSPISGHRSVSWYQQTPGQGLQFLFEYFSETQRNKGNFPGRFSGRQFSNSRSEMNVSTLELGDSALYLCASSLGGESSYEQYFGPGTRLTVT.

The CDR3: CASSLSREGPSNEKLFF. The DNA for the CDR3 is TGTGCCAGCAGCTTAAGTCGGGAGGGGCCTTCTAATGAAAAACTGTTTTTT. This sequence joins TRBV13 and TRBJ1-4, with D perhaps matching TRBD1 (5 bases). Between the trimmed V and J ends, which lost 2 bases and 3 bases, there was a span of 16 bases. The germline V gene has CDR1 PRHDT and CDR2 FYEKMQ (reference sequence). The CDR3 covers 17 residues.

The chain couples TRBV20-1 to TRBJ2-5; D is tentatively TRBD1 or TRBD2 (5 bases each). Germline V CDR1 and CDR2: DFQATT, SNEGSKA (reference sequence). Trimming pared 6 bases from V and 2 bases from J, leaving 13 bases between. This CDR3 contains 13 residues. The CDR3 DNA is TGCAGTGCCAGGCCGGGACGGCAAGAGACCCAGTACTTC. This gives the protein CSARPGRQETQYF.

This chain uses TRBV5-4 with TRBJ2-1, with TRBD2 identical over 13 bases. The CDR3 spans 18 residues. The J segment lost 7 bases and the V segment lost 4 bases, leaving 14 bases of the junction unmatched. Germline loops: CDR1 SGHNT, CDR2 YYREEE (reference sequence). Here the CDR3 DNA reads TGTGCCAGCAGCCGGTTCGGGACTAGCGGGGTCCTGGGGAATGAGCAGTTCTTC. This gives the protein CASSRFGTSGVLGNEQFF.

This clonotype appeared a few times. The chain joins TRBV7-2 to TRBJ2-1, with TRBD2 identical over 7 bases. The germline gives CDR1 SGHTA, CDR2 FQGNSA. CDR3 length: 18 amino acids. Trimming at V came to 5 bases and at J to 2 bases, leaving 15 bases not matched to a gene. The CDR3 DNA reads as TGTGCCAGCAGCCCCTTCCCAGGCGGGAGCGGGGCCTACAATGAGCAGTTCTTC. Its protein product is CASSPFPGGSGAYNEQFF.

This clonotype was seen only a few times. The chain combines TRBV4-2 with TRBJ1-1, with 8 positions matching TRBD1. CDR3 length equals 15 residues. Germline CDR1 is LGHNA and CDR2 is YNFKEQ. Trimming at V came to 3 bases and at J to 3 bases, leaving 6 bases not matched to a gene. CDR3 DNA: TGTGCCAGCAGCCATTACGGACAGGGAGACACTGAAGCTTTCTTT. This translates into CASSHYGQGDTEAFF.

The chain has TRBV19 and TRBJ2-1; TRBD2 matches 9 bases. V dropped 2 bases and J dropped 3; count of bases not matched to a gene: 2. This CDR3 comprises 15 residues. From germline, CDR1 is LNHDA and CDR2 SQIVND (reference sequence). CDR3 loop: CASSIISGSYNEQFF. CDR3 nucleotide sequence: TGTGCCAGTAGTATAATTAGCGGGAGCTACAATGAGCAGTTCTTC. The full variable domain, completed using reference TRBV19 and TRBJ2-1, is DGGITQSPKYLFRKEGQNVTLSCEQNLNHDAMYWYRQDPGQGLRLIYYSQIVNDFQKGDIAEGYSVSREKKESFPLTVTSAQKNPTAFYLCASSIISGSYNEQFFGPGTRLTVL.

The gene calls are TRBV28 and TRBJ2-3; TRBD2 agrees at 8 bases. The V gene end was trimmed by 2 bases and the J gene end by 6 bases; junction bases not matched to a gene: 10. Germline V gene sequence: CDR1 MDHEN, CDR2 SYDVKM. This CDR3 comprises 16 residues. The CDR3 is CASSLKAGVPSDTQYF. CDR3 DNA sequence: TGTGCCAGCAGTTTAAAAGCGGGGGTTCCGTCGGATACGCAGTATTTT.

The table lists this clonotype with a few counts. The chain couples TRBV11-3 to TRBJ2-5, with D possibly matching TRBD2 (5 bases). Germline V lookup: CDR1 SGHNT, CDR2 YENEEA. The V and J ends lost 4 bases and 0 bases respectively, with 12 bases between them. CDR3 length equals 15 residues. The CDR3 is CASSSPSADQETQYF. The CDR3 region has the DNA TGTGCCAGCAGCTCTCCTTCAGCGGACCAAGAGACCCAGTACTTC.

The gene calls are TRBV6-6 and TRBJ1-1; 7 bases agree with TRBD1. V trimming: 5 bases; J trimming: 1 base; junction bases outside the gene matches: 10. There are 16 residues in the CDR3. CDR1 is MNHNY and CDR2 is SVGAGI in the germline V gene (reference sequence). CDR3 sequence reads: CASSRQGEGRNTEAFF. CDR3 coding DNA: TGTGCCAGCAGTAGACAGGGCGAGGGCCGGAACACTGAAGCTTTCTTT.

This clonotype was observed a few times. CDR3 DNA sequence: TGTGCCAGCAGTTTAGTGGGCGACACCGGGGAGCTGTTTTTT. Residues: CASSLVGDTGELFF. The chain links TRBV12-3 or TRBV12-4 to TRBJ2-2, with D unclear. V was shortened by 1 base and J by 3 bases, with 6 bases between the two germline ends. The CDR3 length is 14 residues.

This clonotype was observed many times. V and J are TRBV7-9 and TRBJ1-2; D uncertain. Trimming cost V 1 base and J 2 bases, with 5 bases left between them. This CDR3 has 13 amino acids. The germline gives CDR1 SEHNR, CDR2 FQNEAQ (reference sequence). Here the CDR3 DNA reads TGTGCCAGCAGCTTAGGCGGAAACTATGGCTACACCTTC. Translated: CASSLGGNYGYTF.

This clonotype was recorded at least ten times. This rearrangement joins TRBV28 to TRBJ2-1; TRBD2 agrees at 9 bases. Germline V gives CDR1 MDHEN, CDR2 SYDVKM. The CDR3 runs to 16 residues. J was trimmed by 5 bases and V by 5 bases; bases with no gene match: 10. CDR3 bases: TGTGCCAGCAGTCCCTTTAGCGGGAGCGACAACAATGAGCAGTTCTTC. This codes for CASSPFSGSDNNEQFF. Filled out from reference TRBV28 and TRBJ2-1, the complete variable domain reads DVKVTQSSRYLVKRTGEKVFLECVQDMDHENMFWYRQDPGLGLRLIYFSYDVKMKEKGDIPEGYSVSREKKERFSLILESASTNQTSMYLCASSPFSGSDNNEQFFGPGTRLTVL.

The chain has TRBV7-2 and TRBJ2-3, with D perhaps matching TRBD2 (5 bases). This CDR3 is built from 16 residues. Germline lookup yields CDR1 SGHTA and CDR2 FQGNSA. V gave up 1 base and J gave up 1 base, with 12 bases separating them. This chain's CDR3 is CASSLGAAVGTDTQYF. For the CDR3, the DNA is TGTGCCAGCAGCTTAGGGGCAGCGGTCGGCACAGATACGCAGTATTTT.

The CDR3 spells CSARDPSGRGDYNEQFF. The DNA for the CDR3 is TGCAGTGCTAGAGATCCTAGCGGGAGGGGGGACTACAATGAGCAGTTCTTC. This chain connects TRBV20-1 to TRBJ2-1; TRBD2 aligns across 12 bases. Germline lookup yields CDR1 DFQATT and CDR2 SNEGSKA (reference sequence). V dropped 0 bases and J dropped 3; count of bases not matched to a gene: 6. This CDR3 has 17 amino acids.

The rearrangement links TRBV29-1 to TRBJ2-7, with TRBD2 matching over 7 bases. Germline CDR1 and CDR2: SQVTM and ANQGSEA. This CDR3 spans 14 amino acids. The trim removed 5 bases at V and 2 bases at J, leaving 9 bases unmatched. As DNA, the CDR3 is TGCAGCGTTATTTTCCGGGAGGCAACCTACGAGCAGTACTTC. Its translation is CSVIFREATYEQYF.

There are many counts of this clonotype. V is TRBV19 and J is TRBJ2-1; 11 bases are a match to TRBD2. Unmatched junction bases numbered 1, after V lost 2 bases and J lost 1 base. Per germline, CDR1 LNHDA and CDR2 SQIVND (reference sequence). This CDR3 contains 16 residues. CDR3 coding DNA: TGTGCCAGTAGTATAACTAGCGGGAGTTCCTACAATGAGCAGTTCTTC. Residues: CASSITSGSSYNEQFF.

This clonotype has just a few counts. The genes are TRBV7-2 and TRBJ2-5; D is ambiguous. This CDR3 contains 12 residues. Between the trimmed V and J ends, which lost 7 bases and 4 bases, there was a span of 10 bases. In germline, CDR1 is SGHTA, CDR2 FQGNSA. The CDR3 bases are TGTGCCAGCACCCACGGCCCAGAGACCCAGTACTTC. It translates to CASTHGPETQYF.

The chain combines TRBV29-1 with TRBJ2-1; D perhaps matches TRBD2 (6 bases). This CDR3 is 15 amino acids long. Between the trimmed V and J ends, which lost 1 base and 8 bases, there was a span of 18 bases. Germline V gene lookup returns CDR1 SQVTM and CDR2 ANQGSEA. The chain's CDR3 is CSVEGDRRDVYEQFF. CDR3 nucleotide sequence: TGCAGCGTTGAAGGAGATAGGCGGGACGTCTATGAGCAGTTCTTC.

Only a few counts were recorded for this clonotype. The CDR3 nucleotides read TGTGCCAGCAGTTATTATGACAGGGACACTGAAGCTTTCTTT. Amino acids: CASSYYDRDTEAFF. The chain has TRBV6-5 and TRBJ1-1, with TRBD1 identical over 7 bases. The CDR3 consists of 14 residues. Per the germline V gene, CDR1 is MNHEY and CDR2 is SVGAGI. Trimming at V came to 3 bases and at J to 3 bases, leaving 4 bases not matched to a gene.

This clonotype was detected only a few times. V gene TRBV6-1 combines with J gene TRBJ1-5; no clear D gene. V was trimmed by 3 bases and J by 0 bases, leaving 15 bases between them. The germline V gene has CDR1 MNHNS and CDR2 SASEGT. The CDR3 is 17 amino acids. The CDR3 region has the DNA TGTGCCAGCAGTGAGTTCGGAGGACCTTATAGCAATCAGCCCCAGCATTTT. Translated, it gives CASSEFGGPYSNQPQHF.

The chain uses TRBV12-3 or TRBV12-4 and TRBJ2-3; D not certain. The V gene lost 6 bases and the J gene lost 5 bases, with 15 bases spanning the gap. CDR3 length equals 14 residues. CDR3: CASSHTGIIDTQYF. The DNA for the CDR3 is TGTGCCAGCAGCCATACGGGCATCATAGATACGCAGTATTTT.

The rearrangement joins TRBV4-1 to TRBJ2-1; TRBD2 aligns across 10 bases. V shed 8 bases, J shed 4 bases, and the junction held 2 bases outside the gene matches. Germline V lookup: CDR1 MGHRA, CDR2 YSYEKL. There are 13 residues in the CDR3. The CDR3 loop reads CASGTSEYNEQFF. The CDR3 coding sequence is TGCGCCAGCGGGACTAGCGAATACAATGAGCAGTTCTTC.